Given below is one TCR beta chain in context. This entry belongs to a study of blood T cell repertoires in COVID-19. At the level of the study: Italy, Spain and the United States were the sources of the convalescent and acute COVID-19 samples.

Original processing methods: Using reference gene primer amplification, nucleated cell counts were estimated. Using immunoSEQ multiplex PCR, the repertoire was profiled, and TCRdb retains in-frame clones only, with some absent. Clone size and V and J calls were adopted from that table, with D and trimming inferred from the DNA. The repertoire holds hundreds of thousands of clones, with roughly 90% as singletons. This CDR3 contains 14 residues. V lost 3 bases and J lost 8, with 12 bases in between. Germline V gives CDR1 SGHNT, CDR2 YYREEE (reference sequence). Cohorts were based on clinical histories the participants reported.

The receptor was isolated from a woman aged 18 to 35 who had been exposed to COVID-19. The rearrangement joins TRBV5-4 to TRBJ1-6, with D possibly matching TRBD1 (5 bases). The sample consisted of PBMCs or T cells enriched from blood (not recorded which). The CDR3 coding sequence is TGTGCCAGCAGCTGGGGGGACTTTGATTCACCCCTCCACTTT. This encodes CASSWGDFDSPLHF.